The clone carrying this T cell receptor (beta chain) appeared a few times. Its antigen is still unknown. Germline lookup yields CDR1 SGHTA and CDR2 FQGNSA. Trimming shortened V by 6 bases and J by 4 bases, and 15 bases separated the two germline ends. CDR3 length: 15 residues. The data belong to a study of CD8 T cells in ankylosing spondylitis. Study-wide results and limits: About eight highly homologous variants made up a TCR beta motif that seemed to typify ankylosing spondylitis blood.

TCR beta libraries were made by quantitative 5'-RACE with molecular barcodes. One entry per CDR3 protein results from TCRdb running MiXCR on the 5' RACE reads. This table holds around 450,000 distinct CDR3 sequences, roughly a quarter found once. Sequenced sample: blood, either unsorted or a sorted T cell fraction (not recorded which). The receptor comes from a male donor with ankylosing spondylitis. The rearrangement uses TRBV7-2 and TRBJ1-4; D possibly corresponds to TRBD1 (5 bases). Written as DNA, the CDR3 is TGTGCCAGCAGGTCCTTCCCGGGGGTTAATGAAAAACTGTTTTTT. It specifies CASRSFPGVNEKLFF.